The next 19 T cell receptor beta chains were all read from a single sample in a study of OX40 agonist ivuxolimab in advanced cancers. Assay: immunoSEQ multiplex PCR; the TCRdb copy retains only in-frame clones and omits some. The repertoire holds tens of thousands of clones, with just over 85% as singletons. Sequences were derived from CD4+ or CD8+ T cells sorted from blood, sampled in a trial of the OX40 agonist ivuxolimab. The source of these receptors is an adult with an advanced solid tumor such as melanoma, head and neck, liver or kidney cancer.

The chain has TRBV27 and TRBJ2-1; 10 bases agree with TRBD2. V was pared by 3 bases and J by 6 bases, with 5 bases of the junction left unmatched. In germline, CDR1 is MNHEY, CDR2 SMNVEV (reference sequence). The CDR3 has 15 amino acids. The CDR3 nucleotides are TGTGCCAGCAGTTTGAGGGTAGCGGGGGGCAATGAGCAGTTCTTC. This translates into CASSLRVAGGNEQFF.

The chain recombines TRBV2 with TRBJ2-7; D may be TRBD1 (5 bases). The germline V gene encodes CDR1 SNHLY and CDR2 FYNNEI. The CDR3 spans 13 residues. V was shortened by 4 bases and J by 2 bases, with 9 bases between the two germline ends. CDR3 residues: CASSVDRPYEQYF. The DNA for the CDR3 is TGTGCCAGCAGTGTCGACAGACCCTACGAGCAGTACTTC. The entire variable domain, with the rest obtained from reference TRBV2 and TRBJ2-7, is as follows: EPEVTQTPSHQVTQMGQEVILRCVPISNHLYFYWYRQILGQKVEFLVSFYNNEISEKSEIFDDQFSVERPDGSNFTLKIRSTKLEDSAMYFCASSVDRPYEQYFGPGTRLTVT.

The J gene is TRBJ1-2, the V gene TRBV7-2, with 8 nucleotides matching TRBD1. The CDR3 is 14 residues long. Looked up from germline, CDR1 is SGHTA and CDR2 is FQGNSA. The V gene end was trimmed by 4 bases and the J gene end by 7 bases; junction bases not matched to a gene: 8. The CDR3 DNA reads TGTGCCAGCAGCTCCTTGGACAGGGTGGGTGGCTACACCTTC. This gives the protein CASSSLDRVGGYTF.

The chain links TRBV7-8 to TRBJ1-6; the D gene is possibly TRBD1 (6 bases). With 5 bases removed from V and 0 bases from J, the gap between germline ends came to 14 bases. The CDR3 loop spans 17 amino acids. Germline assignment: CDR1 SGHVS and CDR2 FQNEAQ. The CDR3 loop is CASSIRQESSYNSPLHF. The CDR3 nucleotides read TGTGCCAGCAGCATTCGACAGGAGAGCTCCTATAATTCACCCCTCCACTTT.

The V call is TRBV6-1, the J call TRBJ2-6, with a weak D call TRBD2 (5 bases). Germline CDR1 is MNHNS and CDR2 is SASEGT. This CDR3 is built from 18 residues. V shed 1 base and J shed 0 bases, with 13 bases lying between them. This chain's CDR3 is CASSEEETNFSGANVLTF. The CDR3, as DNA: TGTGCCAGCAGTGAAGAGGAGACTAACTTCTCTGGGGCCAACGTCCTGACTTTC.

The chain is built from TRBV5-4 and TRBJ2-7; D gene unclear. Trimming removed 0 bases at V and 6 bases at J, with 4 bases between. CDR3 size: 11 residues. The V gene's germline CDR1 is SGHNT and CDR2 YYREEE (reference sequence). This CDR3 is CASSLAGEQYF. The DNA of the CDR3 is TGTGCCAGCAGCTTGGCGGGCGAGCAGTACTTC.

The chain couples TRBV4-1 to TRBJ2-7; D might be TRBD2 (6 bases). V shed 1 base and J shed 3 bases, with 16 bases lying between them. Germline V gene data show CDR1 as MGHRA and CDR2 as YSYEKL. CDR3 size: 16 residues. The chain's CDR3 is CASSQVGTGRFYEQYF. In DNA form, the CDR3 reads TGCGCCAGCAGCCAAGTTGGGACTGGAAGGTTCTACGAGCAGTACTTC.

This clone was detected only once. CDR3 nucleotides: TGTGCCAGTTCCCTACGGGACACCAATCAGCCCCAGCATTTT. It encodes CASSLRDTNQPQHF. The chain has TRBV19 and TRBJ1-5, with a possible D match to TRBD1 (6 bases). The V end was cut by 8 bases, the J end by 3 bases, with 14 bases between. The V gene's germline CDR1 is LNHDA and CDR2 SQIVND (reference sequence). The CDR3 length is 14 residues.

This chain connects TRBV2 to TRBJ2-7; TRBD2 agrees at 9 bases. Germline V gene sequence: CDR1 SNHLY, CDR2 FYNNEI. The V gene end was trimmed by 5 bases and the J gene end by 2 bases; junction bases not matched to a gene: 4. The CDR3 totals 14 residues. Here the CDR3 DNA reads TGTGCCAGCAGTATGCTAGCGGGAACCTACGAGCAGTACTTC. Translation: CASSMLAGTYEQYF.

This clone was seen once. The chain is built from TRBV5-1 and TRBJ1-1, with 11 bases aligning to TRBD1. The CDR3 covers 17 residues. V was clipped by 4 bases and J by 1 base; unmatched bases: 9. CDR1 is SGHRS and CDR2 is YFSETQ in the germline V gene. The CDR3 bases are TGCGCCAGCAGCATTCAACCCGGGACAGGGGGGAACACTGAAGCTTTCTTT. Residues: CASSIQPGTGGNTEAFF. Full variable domain (outside the CDR3, taken from reference TRBV5-1 and TRBJ1-1): KAGVTQTPRYLIKTRGQQVTLSCSPISGHRSVSWYQQTPGQGLQFLFEYFSETQRNKGNFPGRFSGRQFSNSRSEMNVSTLELGDSALYLCASSIQPGTGGNTEAFFGQGTRLTVV.

J is TRBJ2-5 and V is TRBV4-2; 7 nucleotides match TRBD1. V was clipped by 2 bases and J by 2 bases; unmatched bases: 8. CDR1 LGHNA and CDR2 YNFKEQ come from the germline V gene. This CDR3 comprises 16 residues. CDR3 amino acids: CASSQKNTGEQETQYF. CDR3 DNA sequence: TGTGCCAGCAGCCAAAAAAATACAGGGGAGCAAGAGACCCAGTACTTC.

The V gene is TRBV5-5, the J gene TRBJ2-7, with 8 bases lining up with TRBD1. Trimming cost V 3 bases and J 4 bases; bases outside gene matches: 12. CDR3 length: 16 residues. Germline V gives CDR1 SGHKS, CDR2 YYEKEE (reference sequence). The DNA for the CDR3 is TGTGCCAGCAGCTCGGGACAGGCCCTTGGGGGGTACGAGCAGTACTTC. Translation: CASSSGQALGGYEQYF.

V and J are TRBV4-2 and TRBJ2-1, with 10 positions matching TRBD2. Germline CDR1 LGHNA, CDR2 YNFKEQ. The J segment lost 4 bases and the V segment lost 3 bases, leaving 0 bases of the junction unmatched. This CDR3 is 14 amino acids long. CDR3 in DNA: TGTGCCAGCAGCCAGACTAGCGGGTACAATGAGCAGTTCTTC. Translated: CASSQTSGYNEQFF.

A note on this clone: Other DNA sequences in this specimen translate into the identical CDR3. This rearrangement joins TRBV2 to TRBJ1-1, with D perhaps TRBD1 (5 bases). The CDR3 spans 14 residues. Trimming shortened V by 4 bases and J by 6 bases, and 15 bases separated the two germline ends. Germline V lookup: CDR1 SNHLY, CDR2 FYNNEI. The CDR3 region is CASSVGTSGPEAFF. The CDR3 DNA reads TGTGCCAGCAGTGTAGGGACCTCGGGGCCTGAAGCTTTCTTT.

The V gene is TRBV4-1, the J gene TRBJ2-7; 13 nucleotides agree with TRBD2. Losses at the gene ends were 1 base for V and 0 bases for J; bases not matched to a gene: 9. Germline CDR1 MGHRA, CDR2 YSYEKL. The CDR3 loop spans 19 amino acids. DNA for the CDR3: TGCGCCAGCAGCCAAGGATTGGGACTAGCGGGATTAAGCTCCTACGAGCAGTACTTC. This gives the protein CASSQGLGLAGLSSYEQYF.

Remarks on this clone: Within the sample, other DNA sequences also encode this same CDR3. The rearrangement joins TRBV6-6 to TRBJ2-7, with 9 bases aligning to TRBD1. The CDR3 sequence is 15 residues long. Germline trimming cut 0 bases from V and 2 bases from J; bases unmatched to any gene: 2. Looked up from germline, CDR1 is MNHNY and CDR2 is SVGAGI (reference sequence). The CDR3, as DNA: TGTGCCAGCAGTTACTCGACAGGGGGGCCCTACGAGCAGTACTTC. Translating it yields CASSYSTGGPYEQYF.

The chain links TRBV2 to TRBJ1-3; perhaps TRBD1 as D (5 bases). This CDR3 is built from 14 residues. CDR1 and CDR2 from the germline V gene are SNHLY and FYNNEI. The V end was cut by 6 bases, the J end by 3 bases, with 12 bases between. The DNA for the CDR3 is TGTGCCAGCAGACTTCAGGGAGTTGGAAACACCATATATTTT. Amino acid sequence: CASRLQGVGNTIYF.

This clone was seen only once. CDR3 DNA: TGTGCCAGCAGCCCAGGGGCTGGAAACACCATATATTTT. This translates into CASSPGAGNTIYF. The V and J genes are TRBV7-9 and TRBJ1-3, with D perhaps TRBD1 (6 bases). CDR3 length: 13 residues. The germline V gene has CDR1 SEHNR and CDR2 FQNEAQ (reference sequence). V was shortened by 5 bases and J by 2 bases, with 7 bases between the two germline ends.

The chain joins TRBV5-6 to TRBJ1-2; tentative D call: TRBD1 (6 bases). This CDR3 contains 12 residues. Germline loops: CDR1 SGHDT, CDR2 YYEEEE. The V and J ends lost 6 bases and 8 bases respectively, with 14 bases between them. The CDR3 region is CASTLQGWGYTF. The CDR3 DNA reads as TGTGCCAGCACCCTTCAGGGGTGGGGCTACACCTTC. The full variable domain, with the rest looked up from reference TRBV5-6 and TRBJ1-2, is DAGVTQSPTHLIKTRGQQVTLRCSPKSGHDTVSWYQQALGQGPQFIFQYYEEEERQRGNFPDRFSGHQFPNYSSELNVNALLLGDSALYLCASTLQGWGYTFGSGTRLTVV.